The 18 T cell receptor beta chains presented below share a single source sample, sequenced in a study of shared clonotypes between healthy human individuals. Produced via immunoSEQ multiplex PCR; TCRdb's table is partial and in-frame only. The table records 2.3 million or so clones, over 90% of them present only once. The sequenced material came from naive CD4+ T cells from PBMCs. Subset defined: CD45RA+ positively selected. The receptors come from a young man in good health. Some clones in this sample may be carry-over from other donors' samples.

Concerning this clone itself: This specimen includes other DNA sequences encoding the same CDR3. In DNA form, the CDR3 reads TGCGCCAGCAGGACCTACAGGGGAACTGAAGCTTTCTTT. Translating it yields CASRTYRGTEAFF. The rearrangement uses TRBV5-1 and TRBJ1-1; 7 positions match TRBD1. V shed 5 bases and J 5 bases; nucleotides not matched to a gene: 6. CDR1 SGHRS and CDR2 YFSETQ come from the germline V gene. The CDR3 runs to 13 residues.

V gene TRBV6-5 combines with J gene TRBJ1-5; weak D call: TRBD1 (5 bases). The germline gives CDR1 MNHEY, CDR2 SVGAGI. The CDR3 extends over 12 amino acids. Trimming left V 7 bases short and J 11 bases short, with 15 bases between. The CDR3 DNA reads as TGTGCCAGCAATAACCAGGGCCCTACCCAGCATTTT. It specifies CASNNQGPTQHF.

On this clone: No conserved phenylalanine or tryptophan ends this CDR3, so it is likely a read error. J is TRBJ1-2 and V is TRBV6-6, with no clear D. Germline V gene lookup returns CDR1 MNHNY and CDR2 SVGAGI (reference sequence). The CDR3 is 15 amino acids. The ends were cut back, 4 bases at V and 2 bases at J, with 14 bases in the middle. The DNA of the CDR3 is TGTGCCAGCAGTTTAGACGGCAATGTGAACTATGGCTACACCCTC. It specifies CASSLDGNVNYGYTL.

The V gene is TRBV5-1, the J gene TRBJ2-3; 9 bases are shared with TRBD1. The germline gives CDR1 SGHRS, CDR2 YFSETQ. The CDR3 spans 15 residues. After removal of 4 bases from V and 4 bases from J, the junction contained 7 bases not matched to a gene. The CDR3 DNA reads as TGCGCCAGCAGCGCGGGACAGGGCTGGGCAGATACGCAGTATTTT. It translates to CASSAGQGWADTQYF.

CDR3: CASSYGGARAYEQYF. CDR3 DNA sequence: TGTGCCAGCAGTTACGGAGGGGCGCGGGCCTACGAGCAGTACTTC. The chain uses TRBV6-5 and TRBJ2-7, with D possibly being TRBD2 (6 bases). V dropped 2 bases and J dropped 2 bases, with 13 bases sitting between them. CDR1 MNHEY and CDR2 SVGAGI come from the germline V gene. This CDR3 region has 15 residues.

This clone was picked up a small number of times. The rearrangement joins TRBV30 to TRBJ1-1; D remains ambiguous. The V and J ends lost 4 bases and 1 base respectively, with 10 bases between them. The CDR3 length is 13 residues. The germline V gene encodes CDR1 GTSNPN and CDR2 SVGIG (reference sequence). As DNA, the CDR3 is TGTGCCTGGAACCCGTCTTCGAACACTGAAGCTTTCTTT. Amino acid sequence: CAWNPSSNTEAFF.

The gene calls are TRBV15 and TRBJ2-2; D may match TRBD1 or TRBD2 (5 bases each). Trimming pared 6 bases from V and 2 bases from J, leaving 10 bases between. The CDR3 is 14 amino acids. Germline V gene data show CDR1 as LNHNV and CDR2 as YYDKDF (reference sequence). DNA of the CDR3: TGTGCCACCAGGAGGGACGGTAACACCGGGGAGCTGTTTTTT. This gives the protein CATRRDGNTGELFF. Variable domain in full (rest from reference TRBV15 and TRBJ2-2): DAMVIQNPRYQVTQFGKPVTLSCSQTLNHNVMYWYQQKSSQAPKLLFHYYDKDFNNEADTPDNFQSRRPNTSFCFLDIRSPGLGDTAMYLCATRRDGNTGELFFGEGSRLTVL.

CDR3 in amino acids: CALSSGNTIYF. The CDR3 coding sequence is TGTGCGCTGTCCTCTGGAAACACCATATATTTT. This rearrangement joins TRBV30 to TRBJ1-3; no reliable D call. From germline, CDR1 is GTSNPN and CDR2 SVGIG (reference sequence). This CDR3 is 11 amino acids long.

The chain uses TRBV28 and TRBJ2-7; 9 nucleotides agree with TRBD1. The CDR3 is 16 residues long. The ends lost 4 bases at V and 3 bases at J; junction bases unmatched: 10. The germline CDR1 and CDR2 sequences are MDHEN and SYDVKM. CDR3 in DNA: TGTGCCAGCAGTTCTGCCACCGACAGGGGGAGCTACGAGCAGTACTTC. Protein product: CASSSATDRGSYEQYF. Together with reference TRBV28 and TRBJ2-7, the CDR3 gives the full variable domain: DVKVTQSSRYLVKRTGEKVFLECVQDMDHENMFWYRQDPGLGLRLIYFSYDVKMKEKGDIPEGYSVSREKKERFSLILESASTNQTSMYLCASSSATDRGSYEQYFGPGTRLTVT.

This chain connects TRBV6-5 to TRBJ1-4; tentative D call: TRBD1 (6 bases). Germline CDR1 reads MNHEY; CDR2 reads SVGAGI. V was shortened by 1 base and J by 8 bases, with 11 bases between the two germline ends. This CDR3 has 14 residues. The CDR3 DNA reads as TGTGCCAGCAGTTACTGGGACAAGTTCGAAAAACTGTTTTTT. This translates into CASSYWDKFEKLFF.

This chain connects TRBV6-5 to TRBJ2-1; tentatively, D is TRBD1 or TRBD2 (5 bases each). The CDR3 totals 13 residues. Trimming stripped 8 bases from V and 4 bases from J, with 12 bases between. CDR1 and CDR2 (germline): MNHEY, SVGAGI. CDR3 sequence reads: CASGLEGYNEQFF. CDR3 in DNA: TGTGCCAGCGGCCTTGAGGGGTACAATGAGCAGTTCTTC.

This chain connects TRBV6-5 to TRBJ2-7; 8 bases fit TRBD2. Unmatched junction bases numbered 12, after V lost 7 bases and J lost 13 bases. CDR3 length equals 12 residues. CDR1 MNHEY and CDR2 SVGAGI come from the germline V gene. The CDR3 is CASIHSGGLHYF. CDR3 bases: TGTGCCAGCATCCACAGCGGGGGCCTGCACTACTTC.

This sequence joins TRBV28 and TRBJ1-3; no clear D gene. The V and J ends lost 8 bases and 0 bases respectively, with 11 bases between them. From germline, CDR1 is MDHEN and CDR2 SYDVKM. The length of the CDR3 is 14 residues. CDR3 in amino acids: CASCTSYSGNTIYF. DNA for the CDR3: TGTGCCAGCTGTACAAGTTACTCTGGAAACACCATATATTTT.

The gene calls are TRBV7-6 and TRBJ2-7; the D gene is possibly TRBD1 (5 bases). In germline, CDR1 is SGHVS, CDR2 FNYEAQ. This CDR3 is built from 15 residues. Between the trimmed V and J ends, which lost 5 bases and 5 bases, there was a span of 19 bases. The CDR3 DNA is TGTGCCAGCAGCCCATGGCCCGCCCAGGGCCACGAGCAGTACTTC. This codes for CASSPWPAQGHEQYF.

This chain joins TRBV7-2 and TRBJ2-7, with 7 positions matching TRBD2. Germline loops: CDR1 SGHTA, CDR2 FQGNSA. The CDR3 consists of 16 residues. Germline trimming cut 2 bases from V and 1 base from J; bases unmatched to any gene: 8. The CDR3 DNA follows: TGTGCCAGCAGCTTACAGCGGGCTAGCGGTTCCTACGAGCAGTACTTC. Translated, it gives CASSLQRASGSYEQYF.

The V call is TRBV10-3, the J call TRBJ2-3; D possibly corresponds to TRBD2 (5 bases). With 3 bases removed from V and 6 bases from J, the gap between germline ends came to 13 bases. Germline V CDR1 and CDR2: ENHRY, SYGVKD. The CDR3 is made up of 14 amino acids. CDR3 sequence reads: CAISETSSTDTQYF. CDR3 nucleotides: TGTGCCATCAGTGAAACTAGTTCCACGGATACGCAGTATTTT.

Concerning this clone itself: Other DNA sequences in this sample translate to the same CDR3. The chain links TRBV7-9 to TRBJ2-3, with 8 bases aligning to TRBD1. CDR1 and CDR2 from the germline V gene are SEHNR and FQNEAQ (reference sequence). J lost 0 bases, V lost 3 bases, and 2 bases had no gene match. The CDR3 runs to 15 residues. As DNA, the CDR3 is TGTGCCAGCAGCTTGGGGACAGGTAGCACAGATACGCAGTATTTT. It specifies CASSLGTGSTDTQYF.

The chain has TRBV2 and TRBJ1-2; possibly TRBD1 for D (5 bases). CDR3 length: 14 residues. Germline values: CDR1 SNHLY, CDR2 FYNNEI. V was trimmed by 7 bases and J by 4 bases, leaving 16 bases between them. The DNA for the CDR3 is TGTGCCAGCATGTATCGGGGCGCGGGCTATGGCTACACCTTC. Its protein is CASMYRGAGYGYTF.